This TCR beta chain was captured by sequencing in a study of T cell changes during pregnancy in multiple sclerosis. CDR3 size: 15 residues. CDR1 is SGHAT and CDR2 is FQNNGV in the germline V gene. Trimming removed 4 bases from V and 0 bases from J, with 11 bases in between. TCRdb's table, derived via immunoSEQ multiplex PCR, lists solely in-frame clones and lacks some. Of tens of thousands of clones listed, under 95% are singletons. This TCR derives from a female donor with multiple sclerosis, enrolled in a pregnancy study. V gene TRBV11-2 combines with J gene TRBJ2-3; D gene ambiguous. The material was CD4+ T cells from peripheral blood mononuclear cells, obtained in the second trimester of pregnancy. Here the CDR3 reads CASSYDWLSTDTQYF. DNA of the CDR3: TGTGCCAGCAGCTATGACTGGCTTAGCACAGATACGCAGTATTTT.